The T cell receptor (beta chain) under discussion was sequenced for a study of monozygotic twins with inflammatory bowel disease. A word on this clonotype: No antigen is known for it.

The CDR3 is 16 amino acids. TCRdb processed the 5' RACE reads again and assigns one entry to each CDR3 protein, with no DNA. Listed are 170,000 or so distinct CDR3 sequences; 6% to 9.5% falls within the top ten. Overall study findings and caveats: It was in IBD patients that TCRbeta diversity (inverse Simpson) was lower than in healthy co-twins. Possibly reflecting limited power, no difference in repertoire similarity was found between concordant and discordant twins.

The specimen sequenced was blood. This sequence joins TRBV12-3 or TRBV12-4 and TRBJ2-1; there is no DNA to check the TCRdb D call of TRBD2. The sequence was collected from a human donor with ulcerative colitis or Crohn's disease, or a healthy co-twin of an affected twin (not recorded which). The CDR3 loop is CASSPQGLAGSNEQFF.